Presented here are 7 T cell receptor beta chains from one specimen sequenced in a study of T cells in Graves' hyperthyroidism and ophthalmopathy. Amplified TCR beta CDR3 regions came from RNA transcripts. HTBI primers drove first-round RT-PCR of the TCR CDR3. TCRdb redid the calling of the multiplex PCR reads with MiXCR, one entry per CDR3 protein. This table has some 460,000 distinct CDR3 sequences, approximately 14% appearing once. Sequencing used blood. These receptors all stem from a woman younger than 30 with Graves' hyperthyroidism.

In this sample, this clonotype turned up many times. The chain's CDR3 is CASSLTSGTGWWGEQYF. The CDR3 DNA reads as TGTGCCAGCAGCTTAACCTCGGGGACAGGCTGGTGGGGCGAGCAGTACTTC. V and J are TRBV11-2 and TRBJ2-7, with 8 bases identical to TRBD1. CDR1 is SGHAT, CDR2 FQNNGV, per germline. V was clipped by 2 bases and J by 6 bases; unmatched bases: 15. This CDR3 comprises 17 residues.

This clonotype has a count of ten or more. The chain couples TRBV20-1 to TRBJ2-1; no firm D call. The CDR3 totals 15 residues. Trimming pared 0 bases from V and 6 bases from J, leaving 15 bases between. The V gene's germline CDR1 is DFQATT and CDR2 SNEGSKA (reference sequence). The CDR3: CSAREARTGFNEQFF. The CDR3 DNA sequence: TGCAGTGCTAGAGAAGCCCGTACGGGCTTCAATGAGCAGTTCTTC.

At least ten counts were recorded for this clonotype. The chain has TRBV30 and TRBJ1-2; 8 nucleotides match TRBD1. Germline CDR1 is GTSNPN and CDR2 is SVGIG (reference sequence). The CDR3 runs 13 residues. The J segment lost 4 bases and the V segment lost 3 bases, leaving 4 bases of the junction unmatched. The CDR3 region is CAWRTDRGYGYTF. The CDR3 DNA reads TGTGCCTGGAGGACCGACAGGGGCTATGGCTACACCTTC.

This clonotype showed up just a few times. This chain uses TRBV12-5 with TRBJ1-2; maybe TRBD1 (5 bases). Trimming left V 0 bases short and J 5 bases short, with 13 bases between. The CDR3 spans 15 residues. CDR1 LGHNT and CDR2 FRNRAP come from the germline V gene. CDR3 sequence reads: CASGLVLSRGYGYTF. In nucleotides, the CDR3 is TGTGCTAGTGGTTTGGTACTCTCGCGGGGGTATGGCTACACCTTC.

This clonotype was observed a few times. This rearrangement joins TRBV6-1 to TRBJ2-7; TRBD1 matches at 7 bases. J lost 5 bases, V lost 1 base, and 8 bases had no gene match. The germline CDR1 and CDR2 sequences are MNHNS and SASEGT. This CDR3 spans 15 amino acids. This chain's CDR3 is CASSEEDSQGNEQYF. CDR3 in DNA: TGTGCCAGCAGTGAAGAAGACTCACAGGGGAACGAGCAGTACTTC.

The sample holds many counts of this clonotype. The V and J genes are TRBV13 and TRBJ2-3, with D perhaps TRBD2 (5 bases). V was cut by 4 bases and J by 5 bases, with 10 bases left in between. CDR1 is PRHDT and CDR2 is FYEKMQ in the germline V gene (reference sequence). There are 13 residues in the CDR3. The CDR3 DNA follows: TGTGCCAGCAGCTCCTTTGCGGGAGATACGCAGTATTTT. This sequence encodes CASSSFAGDTQYF.

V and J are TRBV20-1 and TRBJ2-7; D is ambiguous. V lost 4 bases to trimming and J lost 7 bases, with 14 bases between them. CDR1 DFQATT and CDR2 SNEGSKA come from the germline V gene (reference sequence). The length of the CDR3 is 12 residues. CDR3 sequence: CSATLTYNEQYF. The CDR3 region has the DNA TGCAGTGCTACTCTAACCTACAATGAGCAGTACTTC.